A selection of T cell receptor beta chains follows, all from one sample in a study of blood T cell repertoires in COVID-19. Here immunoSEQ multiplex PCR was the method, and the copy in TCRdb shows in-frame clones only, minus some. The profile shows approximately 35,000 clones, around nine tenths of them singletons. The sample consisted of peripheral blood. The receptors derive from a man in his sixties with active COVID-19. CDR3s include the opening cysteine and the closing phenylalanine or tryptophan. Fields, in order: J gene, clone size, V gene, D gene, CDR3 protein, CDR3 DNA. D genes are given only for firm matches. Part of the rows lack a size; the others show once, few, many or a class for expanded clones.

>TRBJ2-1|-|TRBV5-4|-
CASSNPGDFNNEQFF
TGTGCCAGCAGCAACCCCGGGGACTTTAACAATGAGCAGTTCTTC
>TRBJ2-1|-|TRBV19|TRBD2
CASSGPGTSGSRSYNEQFF
TGTGCCAGTAGTGGACCCGGGACTAGCGGGAGTCGGTCCTACAATGAGCAGTTCTTC
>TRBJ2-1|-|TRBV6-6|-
CASTIAAYSYNEQFF
TGTGCCAGCACTATAGCGGCATATTCCTACAATGAGCAGTTCTTC
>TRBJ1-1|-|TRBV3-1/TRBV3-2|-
CASSQVGGNTEAFF
TGTGCCAGCAGCCAAGTAGGCGGGAACACTGAAGCTTTCTTT
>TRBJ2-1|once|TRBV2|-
CASTLSGDEQFF
TGTGCCAGCACCCTGTCCGGGGATGAGCAGTTCTTC
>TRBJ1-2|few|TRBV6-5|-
CASAKGSPNYGYTF
TGTGCCAGCGCTAAGGGGTCTCCTAACTATGGCTACACCTTC
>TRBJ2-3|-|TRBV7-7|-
CASSLYLVGGTDTQYF
TGTGCTAGCAGCTTATACCTAGTCGGGGGCACAGATACGCAGTATTTT
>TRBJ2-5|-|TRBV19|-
CASSWDSQETQYF
TGTGCCAGTAGTTGGGACTCCCAAGAGACCCAGTACTTC
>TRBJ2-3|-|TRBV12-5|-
CASGFEAQADTQYF
TGTGCTAGTGGTTTTGAAGCCCAGGCAGATACGCAGTATTTT
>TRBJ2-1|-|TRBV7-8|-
CASSYRAQQGYNEQFF
TGTGCCAGCAGCTACAGAGCCCAACAAGGCTACAATGAGCAGTTCTTC
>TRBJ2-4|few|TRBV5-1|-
CASSQTAFKNIQYF
TGCGCCAGCAGCCAGACAGCTTTTAAAAACATTCAGTACTTC
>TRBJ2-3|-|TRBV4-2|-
CASSPRGRTDTQYF
TGTGCCAGCAGCCCCCGCGGCCGCACAGATACGCAGTATTTT
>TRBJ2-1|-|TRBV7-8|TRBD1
CASSSGQGYEQFF
TGTGCCAGCAGCTCGGGACAGGGATATGAGCAGTTCTTC
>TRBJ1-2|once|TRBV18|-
CASSAQGIDPANYGYTF
TGTGCCAGCTCAGCCCAGGGTATTGACCCAGCTAACTATGGCTACACCTTC
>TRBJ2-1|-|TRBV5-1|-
CASSLSVYNEQFF
TGCGCCAGCAGTCTTAGCGTCTACAATGAGCAGTTCTTC
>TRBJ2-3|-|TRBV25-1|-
CASSEYTTPDTQYF
TGTGCCAGCAGTGAATATACAACACCCGATACGCAGTATTTT
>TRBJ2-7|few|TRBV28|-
CASRLTNVAYEQYF
TGTGCCAGCAGACTGACTAATGTTGCCTACGAGCAGTACTTC
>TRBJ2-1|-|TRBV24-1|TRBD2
CATSASGYNEQFF
TGTGCCACCAGCGCTAGCGGCTACAATGAGCAGTTCTTC
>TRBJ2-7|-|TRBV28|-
CASSRTAYEQYF
TGTGCCAGCAGCAGGACAGCCTACGAGCAGTACTTC
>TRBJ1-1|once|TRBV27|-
CASSLSGQINTEAFF
TGTGCCAGCAGTTTATCCGGACAGATAAACACTGAAGCTTTCTTT
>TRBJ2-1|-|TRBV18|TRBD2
CASSPRELAGGQDNEQFF
TGTGCCAGCTCCCCAAGGGAGCTAGCGGGAGGGCAAGACAATGAGCAGTTCTTC
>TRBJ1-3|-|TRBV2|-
CASRGGVGISGNTIYF
TGTGCCAGCAGGGGGGGGGTAGGAATCTCTGGAAACACCATATATTTT
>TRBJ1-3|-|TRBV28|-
CASLRVSGNTIYF
TGTGCCAGCCTGAGGGTCTCTGGAAACACCATATATTTT
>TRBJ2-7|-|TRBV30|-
CAWSVLGALYEQYF
TGTGCCTGGAGTGTTTTAGGGGCCCTCTACGAGCAGTACTTC
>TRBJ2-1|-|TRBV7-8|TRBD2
CASSFYRGLAGHEQFF
TGTGCCAGCAGCTTCTATCGCGGACTAGCGGGACATGAGCAGTTCTTC
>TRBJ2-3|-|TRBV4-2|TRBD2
CASSQDGVPGLAGGPADTQYF
TGTGCCAGCAGCCAAGATGGAGTCCCGGGACTAGCGGGAGGGCCCGCAGATACGCAGTATTTT
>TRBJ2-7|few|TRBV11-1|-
CASSLGDGAPYEQYF
TGTGCCAGCAGCTTAGGTGATGGGGCCCCCTACGAGCAGTACTTC
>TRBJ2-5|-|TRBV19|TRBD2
CATAPLGGQETQYF
TGTGCCACCGCACCGCTCGGGGGGCAAGAGACCCAGTACTTC
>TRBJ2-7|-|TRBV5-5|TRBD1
CASSLGQGAKEQYF
TGTGCCAGCAGCTTAGGGCAGGGGGCGAAGGAGCAGTACTTC
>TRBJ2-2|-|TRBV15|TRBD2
CATSRRGLAGGHTGELFF
TGTGCCACCAGCAGACGGGGGCTAGCGGGAGGGCACACCGGGGAGCTGTTTTTT
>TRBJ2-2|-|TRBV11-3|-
CASSLGGGPGELFF
TGTGCCAGCAGCTTAGGAGGGGGACCCGGGGAGCTGTTTTTT
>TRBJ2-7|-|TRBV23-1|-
CASSRFIREGGYEQYF
TGCGCCAGCAGTCGATTTATCAGGGAGGGGGGGTACGAGCAGTACTTC